The 22 T cell receptor beta chains below were found in one sample sequenced in a study of blood T cell repertoires in COVID-19. Profiling relied on immunoSEQ multiplex PCR, and the TCRdb table lists in-frame clones only, not all of them. In the table there are 130,000 or so clones, around four fifths of which are singletons. Sequencing was carried out using peripheral blood. Source of these receptors: a human donor in a cohort sampled during active COVID-19.

The rearrangement links TRBV14 to TRBJ2-3; 7 bases line up with TRBD2. With V trimmed by 4 bases and J by 1 base, 5 bases remained unmatched. The CDR3 has 15 residues. Germline V gene data show CDR1 as SGHDN and CDR2 as FVKESK. Written as DNA, the CDR3 is TGTGCCAGCAGCCCCGGGACTATAGGCACAGATACGCAGTATTTT. It specifies CASSPGTIGTDTQYF. Using reference TRBV14 and TRBJ2-3 for the parts outside the CDR3, the full variable domain is EAGVTQFPSHSVIEKGQTVTLRCDPISGHDNLYWYRRVMGKEIKFLLHFVKESKQDESGMPNNRFLAERTGGTYSTLKVQPAELEDSGVYFCASSPGTIGTDTQYFGPGTRLTVL.

The chain uses TRBV30 and TRBJ2-2, with a weak D call TRBD1 (6 bases). With 4 bases removed from V and 7 bases from J, the gap between germline ends came to 19 bases. Germline lookup yields CDR1 GTSNPN and CDR2 SVGIG (reference sequence). This CDR3 is built from 15 residues. The CDR3 spells CAWNLDRLDGGELFF. The CDR3 DNA follows: TGTGCCTGGAACCTTGACAGGCTAGACGGCGGGGAGCTGTTTTTT.

The rearrangement links TRBV7-7 to TRBJ2-7; TRBD1 aligns across 8 bases. V trimming: 3 bases; J trimming: 6 bases; junction bases outside the gene matches: 10. Germline CDR1 SSHAT, CDR2 FNYEAQ (reference sequence). This CDR3 is built from 15 residues. The CDR3 bases are TGTGCCAGCAGCTTTTTTTTCCAGGGGGCTTTCGAGCAGTACTTC. Protein sequence: CASSFFFQGAFEQYF.

The chain uses TRBV3-1 (or the pseudogene TRBV3-2) and TRBJ2-3; TRBD2 matches 13 bases. Germline assignment: CDR1 LGHDT and CDR2 YNNKEL (reference sequence). The CDR3 loop spans 15 amino acids. The V and J ends lost 4 bases and 5 bases, in that order; junction bases with no gene match: 3. CDR3 bases: TGTGCCAGCAGCCCACTAGCGGGGGGGCAAGATACGCAGTATTTT. It yields the protein CASSPLAGGQDTQYF.

The chain is built from TRBV28 and TRBJ2-7, with 8 bases lining up with TRBD2. The CDR3 runs 14 residues. Germline values: CDR1 MDHEN, CDR2 SYDVKM. The V gene end was trimmed by 4 bases and the J gene end by 3 bases; junction bases not matched to a gene: 5. CDR3 in DNA: TGTGCCAGCAGTTCTCCGGGAGGGAGCTACGAGCAGTACTTC. Its protein is CASSSPGGSYEQYF.

The DNA for the CDR3 is TGTGCCAGCAGGACACAGGGTGAGTGGTCACCCCTCCACTTT. As protein: CASRTQGEWSPLHF. The rearrangement uses TRBV6-6 and TRBJ1-6; perhaps TRBD1 as D (6 bases). The V end was cut by 6 bases, the J end by 10 bases, with 16 bases between. This CDR3 is 14 amino acids long. Germline CDR1 MNHNY, CDR2 SVGAGI (reference sequence).

The chain joins TRBV25-1 to TRBJ1-2; 8 nucleotides agree with TRBD1. With 8 bases clipped from V and 1 base from J, the junction kept 3 bases outside the gene matches. CDR1 MGHDK and CDR2 SYGVNS come from the germline V gene. This CDR3 spans 13 amino acids. CDR3 DNA sequence: TGTGCCAGCCGAGACAGGGGTAACTATGGCTACACCTTC. This gives the protein CASRDRGNYGYTF.

The chain couples TRBV25-1 to TRBJ2-1; D perhaps matches TRBD1 (5 bases). Trimming removed 1 base at V and 3 bases at J, with 16 bases between. This CDR3 comprises 17 residues. Germline V gives CDR1 MGHDK, CDR2 SYGVNS. The CDR3 is CASSESLRTSGYNEQFF. As DNA, the CDR3 is TGTGCCAGCAGTGAATCCCTCCGGACATCGGGCTACAATGAGCAGTTCTTC.

The chain couples TRBV5-6 to TRBJ2-3; 8 positions agree with TRBD2. Germline V gives CDR1 SGHDT, CDR2 YYEEEE. This CDR3 comprises 15 residues. With V trimmed by 0 bases and J by 5 bases, 5 bases remained unmatched. The CDR3: CASSLGGGTLDTQYF. The CDR3 DNA follows: TGTGCCAGCAGCTTGGGCGGGGGGACCTTAGATACGCAGTATTTT.

The V call is TRBV10-3, the J call TRBJ2-5; 7 positions match TRBD2. V gave up 0 bases and J gave up 2 bases; unmatched junction bases: 9. This CDR3 spans 17 amino acids. Germline lookup yields CDR1 ENHRY and CDR2 SYGVKD. The CDR3 sequence: CAISESGLAEIQETQYF. DNA for the CDR3: TGTGCCATCAGTGAGTCGGGGCTAGCGGAAATACAAGAGACCCAGTACTTC.

The rearrangement links TRBV12-5 to TRBJ2-5, with TRBD1 matching over 9 bases. Germline-derived CDR1 and CDR2 are LGHNT and FRNRAP. The CDR3 sequence is 15 residues long. With 4 bases clipped from V and 3 bases from J, the junction kept 6 bases outside the gene matches. In DNA, the CDR3 is TGTGCTAGTGGTTCGTCCGGGACAGGGAAAGAGACCCAGTACTTC. As protein: CASGSSGTGKETQYF.

The chain is built from TRBV9 and TRBJ2-7; 7 positions match TRBD2. The CDR3 is made up of 15 amino acids. Unmatched junction bases numbered 14, after V lost 3 bases and J lost 8 bases. Germline CDR1 is SGDLS and CDR2 is YYNGEE. The CDR3 sequence: CASSAPPLGRGQQYF. DNA of the CDR3: TGTGCCAGCAGCGCCCCCCCCCTTGGGAGGGGCCAGCAGTACTTC.

The chain uses TRBV7-9 and TRBJ2-1; D ambiguous. The CDR3 loop spans 15 amino acids. V dropped 5 bases and J dropped 5 bases, with 16 bases sitting between them. The germline CDR1 and CDR2 sequences are SEHNR and FQNEAQ (reference sequence). The CDR3: CASSLRRLENNEQFF. CDR3 nucleotides: TGTGCCAGCAGCCTCCGTCGGCTAGAAAACAATGAGCAGTTCTTC.

The chain is built from TRBV5-4 and TRBJ1-2; 7 nucleotides align to TRBD1. Germline CDR1 and CDR2: SGHNT and YYREEE (reference sequence). The CDR3 totals 18 residues. Trimming took 0 bases from V and 3 from J; bases not matched to a gene: 14. CDR3 region: CASSLGLRGSRGDYGYTF. CDR3 nucleotides: TGTGCCAGCAGCTTGGGCCTTAGGGGATCCAGGGGGGACTATGGCTACACCTTC.

Points on this clone: The same CDR3 can be traced to other DNA sequences in this sample. The chain is built from TRBV27 and TRBJ1-2, with 10 nucleotides matching TRBD1. With V trimmed by 3 bases and J by 3 bases, 1 base remained unmatched. This CDR3 comprises 14 residues. Looked up from germline, CDR1 is MNHEY and CDR2 is SMNVEV (reference sequence). CDR3 protein: CASSFGTGDYGYTF. CDR3 in DNA: TGTGCCAGCAGTTTTGGGACAGGGGACTATGGCTACACCTTC.

The V gene is TRBV2, the J gene TRBJ2-1, with 9 bases matching TRBD1. The germline V gene encodes CDR1 SNHLY and CDR2 FYNNEI. The CDR3 covers 15 residues. Trimming at V came to 7 bases and at J to 1 base, leaving 5 bases not matched to a gene. The chain's CDR3 is CASNSDRGSYNEQFF. CDR3 DNA sequence: TGTGCCAGCAACTCGGACAGGGGTTCCTACAATGAGCAGTTCTTC.

The chain is built from TRBV5-6 and TRBJ2-1; D unresolved. Germline assignment: CDR1 SGHDT and CDR2 YYEEEE. Trimming pared 4 bases from V and 4 bases from J, leaving 12 bases between. The CDR3 is 14 amino acids. The CDR3 DNA reads as TGTGCCAGCAGCCCGCTAGGCCGATACAATGAGCAGTTCTTC. It specifies CASSPLGRYNEQFF. The entire variable domain, with the rest obtained from reference TRBV5-6 and TRBJ2-1, is as follows: DAGVTQSPTHLIKTRGQQVTLRCSPKSGHDTVSWYQQALGQGPQFIFQYYEEEERQRGNFPDRFSGHQFPNYSSELNVNALLLGDSALYLCASSPLGRYNEQFFGPGTRLTVL.

J is TRBJ1-4 and V is TRBV9; possibly TRBD1 for D (6 bases). Trimming removed 0 bases from V and 3 bases from J, with 12 bases in between. The germline V gene encodes CDR1 SGDLS and CDR2 YYNGEE. This CDR3 comprises 16 residues. The DNA for the CDR3 is TGTGCCAGCAGCGTAGCTGCACAGGGCGCTAATGAAAAACTGTTTTTT. Amino acids: CASSVAAQGANEKLFF.

This clone was seen a single time. V gene TRBV11-3 combines with J gene TRBJ2-5; 8 bases align to TRBD2. This CDR3 spans 15 amino acids. Germline V lookup: CDR1 SGHNT, CDR2 YENEEA. After removal of 3 bases from V and 2 bases from J, the junction contained 5 bases not matched to a gene. CDR3 nucleotide sequence: TGTGCCAGCAGCTTCGGGGGGGGTTTACAAGAGACCCAGTACTTC. Translation gives CASSFGGGLQETQYF. The whole variable domain, remainder taken from reference TRBV11-3 and TRBJ2-5, is EAGVVQSPRYKIIEKKQPVAFWCNPISGHNTLYWYLQNLGQGPELLIRYENEEAVDDSQLPKDRFSAERLKGVDSTLKIQPAELGDSAVYLCASSFGGGLQETQYFGPGTRLLVL.

This sequence joins TRBV7-2 and TRBJ1-2; TRBD1 agrees at 12 bases. This CDR3 contains 18 residues. Germline V gives CDR1 SGHTA, CDR2 FQGNSA. Trimming cost V 0 bases and J 7 bases; bases outside gene matches: 12. CDR3 nucleotide sequence: TGTGCCAGCAGCTTAGCATGGGGACAGGGGGCCTCTTACCGTGGCTACACCTTC. Translation: CASSLAWGQGASYRGYTF.

This clone came up a few times. The chain couples TRBV7-9 to TRBJ1-1; D gene ambiguous. From germline, CDR1 is SEHNR and CDR2 FQNEAQ (reference sequence). V lost 0 bases to trimming and J lost 7 bases, with 3 bases between them. This CDR3 has 11 amino acids. The CDR3 protein is CASSLALEAFF. In DNA form, the CDR3 reads TGTGCCAGCAGCTTAGCCCTTGAAGCTTTCTTT. Full variable domain (outside the CDR3, taken from reference TRBV7-9 and TRBJ1-1): DTGVSQNPRHKITKRGQNVTFRCDPISEHNRLYWYRQTLGQGPEFLTYFQNEAQLEKSRLLSDRFSAERPKGSFSTLEIQRTEQGDSAMYLCASSLALEAFFGQGTRLTVV.

This clone was detected only a few times. The chain links TRBV5-1 to TRBJ2-7; D is ambiguous. Per the germline V gene, CDR1 is SGHRS and CDR2 is YFSETQ. The CDR3 runs 13 residues. V gave up 4 bases and J gave up 6 bases, with 14 bases separating them. The DNA of the CDR3 is TGCGCCAGCAGCGGCAAGACTCCGCCCGAGCAGTACTTC. Residues: CASSGKTPPEQYF.